This is a list of T cell receptor beta chains from one sample in a study of blood T cells in healthy people across ages. TCRdb ran MiXCR on the 5' RACE reads and lists one entry per CDR3 protein. The data contain some 780,000 distinct CDR3 sequences, 56% of them singletons. Sequenced: blood. The receptors originated from a man aged 40-55 years in good health. Both conserved end residues are part of each CDR3. A D gene is named only where the DNA matches it firmly. Size is omitted from some rows. Given values are once, few, many or a class for expanded clones.

TRBJ2-3 | . | TRBV12-3/TRBV12-4 | . | CASSSLGADTQYF | TGTGCCAGCAGTAGTTTGGGGGCAGATACGCAGTATTTT
TRBJ2-1 | few | TRBV6-1 | TRBD1 | CASSGITGGEQFF | TGTGCCAGCAGTGGGATCACAGGGGGTGAGCAGTTCTTC
TRBJ2-3 | . | TRBV9 | . | CASSVARGGTDTQYF | TGTGCCAGCAGCGTAGCCAGGGGGGGGACAGATACGCAGTATTTT
TRBJ2-1 | . | TRBV4-2 | TRBD2 | CASSQDGGGKVNEQFF | TGTGCCAGCAGCCAAGACGGGGGGGGGAAGGTCAATGAGCAGTTCTTC
TRBJ2-1 | . | TRBV2 | . | CASRGGWDNSYNEQFF | TGTGCCAGCAGGGGGGGTTGGGACAACTCCTACAATGAGCAGTTCTTC
TRBJ2-1 | few | TRBV27 | TRBD2 | CATRGTSVSEQFF | TGTGCCACCAGGGGGACTAGCGTTTCTGAGCAGTTCTTC
TRBJ2-3 | . | TRBV14 | . | CASSQENLFTDTQYF | TGTGCCAGCAGCCAAGAAAACCTTTTCACAGATACGCAGTATTTT
TRBJ2-5 | . | TRBV11-3 | TRBD1 | CASSVHRGQETQYF | TGTGCCAGCAGCGTACACAGGGGGCAAGAGACCCAGTACTTC
TRBJ1-6 | . | TRBV20-1 | . | CSARDPRGTSYSPLHF | TGCAGTGCTAGAGATCCGCGGGGGACGTCGTATTCACCCCTCCACTTT
TRBJ2-1 | . | TRBV5-1 | . | CASREEMGGEQFF | TGCGCCAGCAGAGAAGAGATGGGGGGTGAGCAGTTCTTC
TRBJ2-1 | . | TRBV3-1 | TRBD2 | CASSQDYRTGGRTYNEQFF | TGTGCCAGCAGCCAAGATTATCGGACCGGGGGGAGGACCTACAATGAGCAGTTCTTC
TRBJ2-3 | . | TRBV4-1 | . | CASSPPRAGADTQYF | TGCGCCAGCAGCCCCCCAAGGGCCGGGGCAGATACGCAGTATTTT
TRBJ2-5 | . | TRBV7-3 | . | CASSPTGVNNEQYF | TGTGCCAGCAGCCCCACGGGGGTAAACAATGAACAGTACTTC
TRBJ1-2 | few | TRBV29-1 | . | CSVEREGINYGYTF | TGCAGCGTCGAAAGGGAGGGGATTAACTATGGCTACACCTTC
TRBJ1-2 | . | TRBV29-1 | . | CSVDTRGYTF | TGCAGCGTGGATACTCGGGGCTACACCTTC
TRBJ1-6 | . | TRBV12-3/TRBV12-4 | . | CASSFGYPRSPLHF | TGTGCCAGCAGTTTCGGGTACCCAAGGTCACCCCTCCACTTT
TRBJ2-3 | few | TRBV18 | . | CASSLLPGKAADTQYF | TGTGCCAGCTCACTATTACCCGGGAAAGCTGCAGATACGCAGTATTTT
TRBJ2-1 | . | TRBV7-2 | . | CASSSTRVQGREQFF | TGTGCCAGCAGCTCCACCCGTGTCCAGGGAAGAGAGCAGTTCTTC
TRBJ2-7 | . | TRBV27 | TRBD2 | CASSLRLAGDVSYEQYF | TGTGCCAGCAGTCTTAGACTAGCGGGAGATGTCTCCTACGAGCAGTACTTC
TRBJ2-5 | . | TRBV5-7 | . | CASSYTDGLTGTFIVETQYF | TGTGCCAGCAGTTACACCGACGGGCTCACCGGGACTTTTATCGTAGAGACCCAGTACTTC
TRBJ2-5 | once | TRBV2 | TRBD2 | CASSELAGGPRGTQYF | TGTGCCAGCAGTGAACTAGCGGGGGGCCCACGGGGGACCCAGTACTTC
TRBJ2-3 | . | TRBV28 | TRBD2 | CASTISGPQDTQYF | TGTGCCAGCACCATTAGCGGGCCACAAGATACGCAGTATTTT
TRBJ2-1 | . | TRBV29-1 | . | CSVEGIYYNEQFF | TGCAGCGTTGAAGGGATTTACTACAATGAGCAGTTCTTC
TRBJ1-2 | . | TRBV4-2 | TRBD1 | CASSQAGTGDSIGGYTF | TGTGCCAGCAGCCAGGCCGGGACAGGGGATTCGATTGGTGGCTACACCTTC
TRBJ1-2 | few | TRBV6-6 | . | CASRSPSGYTF | TGTGCCAGCAGGTCCCCCTCAGGCTACACCTTC
TRBJ2-1 | many | TRBV7-7 | . | CASSLGPLANNEQFF | TGTGCCAGCAGCTTGGGGCCGCTAGCCAACAATGAGCAGTTCTTC
TRBJ2-5 | many | TRBV5-1 | . | CASVKNPRETQYF | TGCGCCAGCGTGAAGAACCCCCGGGAGACCCAGTACTTC
TRBJ2-3 | . | TRBV7-2 | . | CASNWAGVNTQYF | TGTGCCAGCAATTGGGCAGGGGTGAATACGCAGTATTTT
TRBJ2-5 | . | TRBV21-1 | . | CASSNRRTGETQYF | TGTGCCAGCAGCAATAGAAGGACAGGGGAGACCCAGTACTTC
TRBJ2-5 | . | TRBV4-1 | TRBD1 | CASSQQQGTSAETQYF | TGCGCCAGCAGCCAACAACAGGGGACCTCGGCAGAGACCCAGTACTTC
TRBJ2-5 | . | TRBV11-2 | TRBD2 | CASSIGLAGGWETQYF | TGTGCCAGCAGCATCGGACTAGCGGGGGGGTGGGAGACCCAGTACTTC
TRBJ1-2 | . | TRBV29-1 | . | CSVPGGQTMFGYTF | TGCAGCGTCCCCGGTGGCCAGACTATGTTCGGCTACACCTTC
TRBJ1-2 | . | TRBV11-2 | . | CASSLDRRSYGYTF | TGTGCCAGCAGCTTAGATCGACGGAGCTATGGCTACACCTTC
TRBJ2-5 | . | TRBV29-1 | . | CSVVQGGETQYF | TGCAGCGTAGTACAGGGTGGGGAGACCCAGTACTTC
TRBJ2-7 | . | TRBV5-1 | . | CASSLAFPYSGLEYEQYF | TGCGCCAGCAGCTTGGCCTTTCCCTACTCAGGATTGGAGTACGAGCAGTACTTC
TRBJ1-2 | . | TRBV12-3/TRBV12-4 | . | CASSLSYGNAYGYTF | TGTGCCAGCAGTTTATCGTACGGGAACGCCTATGGCTACACCTTC
TRBJ2-4 | few | TRBV6-5 | TRBD2 | CASSPLSGGIQYF | TGTGCCAGCAGCCCGCTTTCGGGGGGCATTCAGTACTTC
TRBJ1-1 | . | TRBV20-1 | TRBD1 | CSARDIQGVMNTEAFF | TGCAGTGCTAGAGATATCCAGGGGGTGATGAACACTGAAGCTTTCTTT
TRBJ2-3 | . | TRBV18 | . | CASSPLSTDLSTDTQYF | TGTGCCAGCTCACCACTTTCAACAGACCTTAGCACAGATACGCAGTATTTT
TRBJ2-7 | . | TRBV9 | TRBD1 | CASGGQRYEQYF | TGTGCCAGCGGGGGACAGCGGTACGAGCAGTACTTC
TRBJ2-7 | few | TRBV28 | . | CASRGGYYEQYF | TGTGCCAGCAGAGGAGGGTACTACGAGCAGTACTTC